This TCR beta chain was identified in a study of CD8 T cells in ankylosing spondylitis. Notes on the study in general: A motif in TCR beta, a set of roughly eight highly homologous variants, appeared characteristic of ankylosing spondylitis blood. In reactive arthritis synovial fluid and blood, some motif variants had been reported before.

Making the TCR beta libraries involved quantitative 5'-RACE with molecular barcodes. One entry per CDR3 protein, called by TCRdb with MiXCR from the 5' RACE reads. In the table there are fewer than 200,000 distinct CDR3 sequences, about 20% of which are singletons. V shed 6 bases, J shed 0 bases, and the junction held 10 bases outside the gene matches. Germline loops: CDR1 LGHNA, CDR2 YNFKEQ. This CDR3 is 17 amino acids long. In the case of this clonotype: Its specificity is not known.

Input material: blood, either unsorted or a sorted T cell fraction (not recorded which). The receptor was isolated from a male donor between 5 and 35 years old with ankylosing spondylitis or in good health (not recorded which). The V call is TRBV4-2, the J call TRBJ1-4, with 7 bases that match TRBD1. CDR3 in amino acids: CASRPVSQGATNEKLFF. In nucleotides, the CDR3 is TGTGCCAGCAGGCCCGTGAGCCAGGGGGCAACTAATGAAAAACTGTTTTTT.